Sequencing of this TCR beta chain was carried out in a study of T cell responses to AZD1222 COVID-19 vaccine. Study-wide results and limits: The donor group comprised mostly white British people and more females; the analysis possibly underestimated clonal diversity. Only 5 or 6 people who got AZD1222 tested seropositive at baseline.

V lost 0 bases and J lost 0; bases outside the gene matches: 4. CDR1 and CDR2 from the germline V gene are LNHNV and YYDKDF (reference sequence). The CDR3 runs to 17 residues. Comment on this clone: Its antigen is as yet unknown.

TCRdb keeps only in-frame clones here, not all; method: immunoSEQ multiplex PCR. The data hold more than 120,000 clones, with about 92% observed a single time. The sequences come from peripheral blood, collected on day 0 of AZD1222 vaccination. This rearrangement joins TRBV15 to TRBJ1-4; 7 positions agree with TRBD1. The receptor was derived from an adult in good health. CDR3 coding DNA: TGTGCCACCAGCAGAGATTTAGGGACAGCAACTAATGAAAAACTGTTTTTT. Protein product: CATSRDLGTATNEKLFF.